The TCR beta chain under discussion was sequenced for a study of blood T cells in healthy people across ages. A second 7 to 11 cycle PCR used barcoded and J-beta primers. Each TCR beta cDNA got a 12-nucleotide random molecular identifier. TCRdb called the 5' RACE reads again in MiXCR, with one record for every CDR3 protein. The top ten hold over 20% of the sample, which has 850,000 to 1,000,000 distinct CDR3 sequences, about 53% seen once. This receptor was obtained from a woman aged 60 to 75 in good health. The specimen sequenced was blood.

DNA of the CDR3: TGTGCCAGCAGTCCGACGGGACGAACGGCCGGGGAGCTGTTTTTT. Protein: CASSPTGRTAGELFF. The chain is built from TRBV27 and TRBJ2-2; D possibly uses TRBD1 or TRBD2 (5 bases each). CDR1 MNHEY and CDR2 SMNVEV come from the germline V gene (reference sequence). The CDR3 sequence is 15 residues long. V was shortened by 5 bases and J by 6 bases, with 16 bases between the two germline ends.